The following is a T cell receptor (beta chain) sequence with its context. Antigen specificity is unknown. The CDR3 is made up of 16 amino acids. The sample originates from a study of monozygotic twins with inflammatory bowel disease. Whole-study results and caveats: Whereas healthy co-twins had higher TCRbeta diversity (inverse Simpson), IBD patients had lower diversity.

Researchers generated cDNA in eight separate reactions per sample. TCRdb reprocessed the 5' RACE reads, keeping one entry per CDR3 protein, no DNA. This table holds about 210,000 distinct CDR3 sequences. V gene TRBV12-3 or TRBV12-4 combines with J gene TRBJ1-1; the TCRdb call, TRBD1, lacks DNA for checking. This clonotype originated in a human donor with ulcerative colitis or Crohn's disease, or a healthy co-twin of an affected twin (not recorded which). Sequencing was carried out using blood. The CDR3 is CASSPTQGQQSPEAFF.